These 20 T cell receptor beta chains came from one sample sequenced in a study of CXCR3-negative and CXCR3-positive naive CD8 T cells. Their antigen targets remain unknown. Findings of the study overall: Hydrophobicity was higher for TRB CDR3s found in CXCR3-positive naive cells than in CXCR3-negative naive cells.

5' RACE with UMI labels generated the TRB cDNA libraries. With the 5' RACE reads reprocessed, TCRdb shows one record per CDR3 protein and no DNA. The clone table shows approximately 7,300 distinct CDR3 sequences, with the ten largest holding 1.5%. Sequences were obtained from naive CXCR3+ CD8+ T cells from blood. Described subset: CD45RO-CCR7+CD27+CD95- naive CD8+ T cells expressing CXCR3 (TNR3+). The origin of the receptors is a human donor in good health. Some clones in this sample may be carry-over from other donors' samples.

In terms of frequency, this clonotype is medium-sized (0.01 to 0.1%). The chain joins TRBV6-6 to TRBJ2-1; TCRdb names TRBD2, which stays unverified in the absence of DNA. This CDR3 contains 18 residues. Germline assignment: CDR1 MNHNY and CDR2 SVGAGI (reference sequence). The CDR3 protein is CASSYSTPSGGLYNEQFF.

This clonotype is medium-sized by frequency. The rearrangement links TRBV29-1 to TRBJ2-6; with no DNA, the TCRdb D assignment of TRBD1 cannot be verified. The V gene's germline CDR1 is SQVTM and CDR2 ANQGSEA. The CDR3 is 14 amino acids. This CDR3 reads CSILTVSGANVLTF. The full variable domain, with the rest looked up from reference TRBV29-1 and TRBJ2-6, is SAVISQKPSRDICQRGTSLTIQCQVDSQVTMMFWYRQQPGQSLTLIATANQGSEATYESGFVIDKFPISRPNLTFSTLTVSNMSPEDSSIYLCSILTVSGANVLTFGAGSRLTVL.

Measured by frequency, this clonotype is medium-sized. J is TRBJ2-3 and V is TRBV2; lacking DNA, the TRBD2 call made by TCRdb goes unchecked. Germline CDR1 reads SNHLY; CDR2 reads FYNNEI. The CDR3 loop spans 17 amino acids. CDR3 loop: CASSPRSGRGGTDTQYF.

Frequency places this clonotype as medium-sized. The chain couples TRBV7-6 to TRBJ2-5; TCRdb's assignment of TRBD1 cannot be checked, as there is no DNA. Germline lookup yields CDR1 SGHVS and CDR2 FNYEAQ. The CDR3 is 15 residues long. CDR3 in amino acids: CASSRDRGYQETQYF. Supplemented by reference TRBV7-6 and TRBJ2-5, the full variable domain reads GAGVSQSPRYKVTKRGQDVALRCDPISGHVSLYWYRQALGQGPEFLTYFNYEAQQDKSGLPNDRFSAERPEGSISTLTIQRTEQRDSAMYRCASSRDRGYQETQYFGPGTRLLVL.

The rearrangement joins TRBV7-2 to TRBJ2-5. CDR1 and CDR2 (germline): SGHTA, FQGNSA. There are 13 residues in the CDR3. Here the CDR3 reads CASSLPNQETQYF.

This clonotype ranks as medium-sized in terms of frequency. This chain joins TRBV13 and TRBJ2-2; TCRdb indicates TRBD2, and absent DNA this call remains unverified. The germline V gene encodes CDR1 PRHDT and CDR2 FYEKMQ (reference sequence). The CDR3 extends over 16 amino acids. This chain's CDR3 is CASSSLAGTNTGELFF.

The V gene is TRBV7-6, the J gene TRBJ2-1. CDR1 is SGHVS and CDR2 is FNYEAQ in the germline V gene. This CDR3 is 16 amino acids long. The CDR3 is CASSLSGPSSYNEQFF.

V and J are TRBV3-1 and TRBJ2-1. This CDR3 has 14 residues. Germline loops: CDR1 LGHDT, CDR2 YNNKEL (reference sequence). The CDR3 protein is CASSQGGPYNEQFF.

This clonotype counts as medium-sized by frequency. The CDR3 loop is CSVEGEHNEQFF. The rearrangement uses TRBV29-1 and TRBJ2-1. The CDR3 extends over 12 amino acids. Germline CDR1 and CDR2: SQVTM and ANQGSEA.

Measured by frequency, this clonotype is medium-sized (0.01 to 0.1%). The chain carries TRBV29-1 and TRBJ2-2. The CDR3 contains 14 residues. Germline V gene data show CDR1 as SQVTM and CDR2 as ANQGSEA. The CDR3 reads CSVVVSMRPGELFF.

This clonotype is called medium-sized based on its frequency. The chain couples TRBV12-3 or TRBV12-4 to TRBJ2-1. The CDR3 is 15 residues long. CDR3 sequence reads: CASSFLGSSYNEQFF.

This clonotype is deemed medium-sized by its frequency. The chain uses TRBV29-1 and TRBJ2-3; TCRdb designates TRBD2, a call that cannot be tested without DNA. CDR3 length: 14 residues. The germline V gene encodes CDR1 SQVTM and CDR2 ANQGSEA. This CDR3 is CSGEAGGNTDTQYF.

This clonotype ranks as medium-sized in terms of frequency. V is TRBV5-1 and J is TRBJ2-1; TCRdb lists TRBD2, though no DNA is available to test this call. This CDR3 spans 15 amino acids. From germline, CDR1 is SGHRS and CDR2 YFSETQ. CDR3 amino acids: CASSLGGGIDNEQFF.

The genes are TRBV29-1 and TRBJ2-1; with no DNA, the TCRdb D assignment of TRBD1 cannot be verified. The CDR3 spans 11 residues. From germline, CDR1 is SQVTM and CDR2 ANQGSEA. The CDR3: CSVGGQGEQFF.

Measured by frequency, this clonotype is medium-sized. This rearrangement joins TRBV7-9 to TRBJ2-7. The CDR3 covers 13 residues. Germline CDR1 is SEHNR and CDR2 is FQNEAQ (reference sequence). CDR3 amino acids: CASSSTASYEQYF.

This clonotype ranks as medium-sized in terms of frequency. The chain is built from TRBV10-2 and TRBJ2-7; the D call from TCRdb, TRBD1, cannot be confirmed without DNA. The CDR3 extends over 13 amino acids. CDR1 is WSHSY, CDR2 SAAADI, per germline. The CDR3 sequence: CASSPGGAYEQYF.

In terms of frequency, this clonotype is medium-sized. This chain joins TRBV20-1 and TRBJ1-2. CDR1 is DFQATT and CDR2 is SNEGSKA in the germline V gene (reference sequence). The CDR3 consists of 15 residues. CDR3 amino acids: CSARDVQATNYGYTF.

The CDR3 reads CASSEKASGSSYNEQFF. The rearrangement links TRBV2 to TRBJ2-1; there is no DNA to check the TCRdb D call of TRBD2. Germline V gene data show CDR1 as SNHLY and CDR2 as FYNNEI. The CDR3 length is 17 residues.

Measured by frequency, this clonotype is medium-sized. The chain is built from TRBV10-2 and TRBJ2-1; TCRdb reports TRBD2, a call that lacks DNA to check it against. The CDR3 length is 15 residues. Germline lookup yields CDR1 WSHSY and CDR2 SAAADI. CDR3 loop: CASRDLAASYNEQFF.

This sequence joins TRBV5-6 and TRBJ1-2; TCRdb indicates TRBD1, and absent DNA this call remains unverified. The germline CDR1 and CDR2 sequences are SGHDT and YYEEEE. CDR3 length: 14 residues. CDR3 region: CASSQGQGIYGYTF.